These 17 T cell receptor beta chains originate from one sample sequenced in a study of shared clonotypes between healthy human individuals. Cells designated naive CD8 were CD45RO-negative and were positively selected for CCR7, with terminally differentiated effector memory CD45RA+ cells excluded. This table comes from immunoSEQ multiplex PCR, and its TCRdb copy is limited to in-frame clones, with some not included. The table includes about 580,000 clones, 95% to 98% detected once. Sequenced sample: naive CD8+ T cells sorted from blood. The receptors were sampled from a man younger than 45 in good health.

This chain connects TRBV11-2 to TRBJ2-7; 10 bases agree with TRBD1. This CDR3 is 16 amino acids long. The germline CDR1 and CDR2 sequences are SGHAT and FQNNGV. The V and J ends lost 0 bases and 2 bases, in that order; junction bases with no gene match: 4. The CDR3 sequence: CASSLDPGTGAYEQYF. The CDR3 bases are TGTGCCAGCAGCTTAGATCCGGGGACAGGGGCCTACGAGCAGTACTTC.

DNA for the CDR3: TGTGCCAGCAGCTTGGTTAGCGGGAGTTGGAATGAGCAGTTCTTC. The encoded protein is CASSLVSGSWNEQFF. J is TRBJ2-1 and V is TRBV5-4, with TRBD2 matching 9 bases. Germline V gives CDR1 SGHNT, CDR2 YYREEE (reference sequence). The CDR3 covers 15 residues. Unmatched junction bases numbered 5, after V lost 0 bases and J lost 7 bases.

The chain links TRBV2 to TRBJ2-1; the match to TRBD2 covers 10 bases. Germline V CDR1 and CDR2: SNHLY, FYNNEI. This CDR3 is 17 amino acids long. V gave up 6 bases and J gave up 5 bases; unmatched junction bases: 13. The CDR3 sequence is CASSSPALLAGHNEQFF. Written as DNA, the CDR3 is TGTGCCAGCAGCTCCCCGGCACTACTAGCGGGGCACAATGAGCAGTTCTTC.

The chain uses TRBV6-5 and TRBJ2-1; 7 nucleotides match TRBD2. The J segment lost 0 bases and the V segment lost 8 bases, leaving 7 bases of the junction unmatched. Germline CDR1 is MNHEY and CDR2 is SVGAGI. This CDR3 comprises 15 residues. CDR3 nucleotides: TGTGCCAGCTCTTGGCGGGAGAGCTCCTACAATGAGCAGTTCTTC. It codes for CASSWRESSYNEQFF.

This sequence joins TRBV4-3 and TRBJ2-2, with 7 nucleotides matching TRBD2. The CDR3 consists of 15 residues. The germline gives CDR1 LGHNA, CDR2 YSLEER. V was pared by 3 bases and J by 5 bases, with 6 bases of the junction left unmatched. The CDR3 DNA sequence: TGCGCCAGCAGCCATGGCGGGAGTGGAACCGGGGAGCTGTTTTTT. Protein sequence: CASSHGGSGTGELFF.

This sequence joins TRBV30 and TRBJ2-7, with D unclear. Trimming removed 0 bases from V and 1 base from J, with 7 bases in between. The germline V gene encodes CDR1 GTSNPN and CDR2 SVGIG (reference sequence). This CDR3 is built from 13 residues. Written as DNA, the CDR3 is TGTGCCTGGAGTGTATTACTTTCCTACGAGCAGTACTTC. Protein product: CAWSVLLSYEQYF.

In the case of this clone: The same CDR3 arises from other DNA sequences in this sample as well. The chain's CDR3 is CSVIRANTGELFF. The CDR3 DNA reads TGCAGCGTTATCCGGGCCAACACCGGGGAGCTGTTTTTT. The genes are TRBV29-1 and TRBJ2-2; D gene ambiguous. The germline V gene encodes CDR1 SQVTM and CDR2 ANQGSEA. The length of the CDR3 is 13 residues. V shed 5 bases and J shed 2 bases, with 9 bases lying between them.

The genes are TRBV27 and TRBJ2-1, with 11 bases lining up with TRBD1. V trimming: 6 bases; J trimming: 6 bases; junction bases outside the gene matches: 7. This CDR3 region has 15 residues. CDR1 is MNHEY and CDR2 is SMNVEV in the germline V gene (reference sequence). CDR3 in amino acids: CASRGQGEPGNEQFF. The CDR3 DNA sequence: TGTGCCAGCAGGGGACAGGGGGAACCTGGCAATGAGCAGTTCTTC.

The chain carries TRBV27 and TRBJ1-2, with D unclear. Trimming removed 3 bases at V and 1 base at J, with 6 bases between. There are 13 residues in the CDR3. Per germline, CDR1 MNHEY and CDR2 SMNVEV (reference sequence). CDR3 sequence (DNA): TGTGCCAGCAGTTTGGCTCTTAACTATGGCTACACCTTC. This codes for CASSLALNYGYTF.

The chain is built from TRBV29-1 and TRBJ2-5, with D possibly TRBD2 on 5 matching bases. The CDR3 spans 12 residues. CDR1 is SQVTM, CDR2 ANQGSEA, per germline. Trimming removed 4 bases from V and 2 bases from J, with 8 bases in between. CDR3 amino acids: CSVGGGQETQYF. CDR3 coding DNA: TGCAGCGTTGGCGGAGGACAAGAGACCCAGTACTTC.

The CDR3 spells CASSRTRGDEQFF. CDR3 nucleotides: TGTGCCAGCAGCCGGACCCGGGGAGATGAGCAGTTCTTC. The gene calls are TRBV5-7 and TRBJ2-1, with a possible D match to TRBD2 (5 bases). TRBV5-7 is sorted into the ORF group, with uncertain function. The CDR3 is 13 residues long. V gave up 4 bases and J gave up 8 bases, with 13 bases separating them.

The chain is built from TRBV27 and TRBJ1-5, with TRBD1 as a possible D gene (6 bases). Trimming stripped 5 bases from V and 3 bases from J, with 14 bases between. This CDR3 spans 15 amino acids. Germline V gene lookup returns CDR1 MNHEY and CDR2 SMNVEV (reference sequence). The DNA for the CDR3 is TGTGCCAGCAGTGCCTTCACAGGGCACAATCAGCCCCAGCATTTT. It translates to CASSAFTGHNQPQHF.

As for this clone: Other DNA variants within this sample encode the same CDR3. V gene TRBV9 combines with J gene TRBJ2-3; unclear D gene. Trimming removed 2 bases from V and 0 bases from J, with 7 bases in between. CDR1 SGDLS and CDR2 YYNGEE come from the germline V gene. The CDR3 loop spans 14 amino acids. The CDR3 reads CASSVVDSTDTQYF. The CDR3 DNA reads as TGTGCCAGCAGCGTGGTCGATAGCACAGATACGCAGTATTTT.

J is TRBJ2-1 and V is TRBV7-6, with a tentative D call TRBD2 (6 bases). Germline loops: CDR1 SGHVS, CDR2 FNYEAQ. The CDR3 has 15 residues. V was shortened by 5 bases and J by 9 bases, with 20 bases between the two germline ends. The DNA of the CDR3 is TGTGCCAGCAGCCCAAGGACTGATAGGCGGGGTGAGCAGTTCTTC. Its translation: CASSPRTDRRGEQFF.

CDR3 nucleotides: TGTGCCAGCAGCTTAGGAGGGTATGGCGAGCAGTACTTC. Protein product: CASSLGGYGEQYF. The gene calls are TRBV7-6 and TRBJ2-7; D is possibly TRBD2 (5 bases). This CDR3 has 13 amino acids. Trimming took off 1 base at V and 6 bases at J, with 10 bases between the two ends. CDR1 and CDR2 from the germline V gene are SGHVS and FNYEAQ.

The chain combines TRBV6-4 with TRBJ2-5, with D perhaps TRBD1 or TRBD2 (5 bases each). The length of the CDR3 is 15 residues. Germline V gene lookup returns CDR1 MRHNA and CDR2 SNTAGT. CDR3 in DNA: TGTGCGAGAGGGGTTTCAGGATGGGGGCAAGAGACCCAGTACTTC. Translation: CARGVSGWGQETQYF.

The gene calls are TRBV2 and TRBJ1-2, with D maybe TRBD1 (5 bases). The CDR3 is made up of 13 amino acids. V was cut by 7 bases and J by 6 bases, with 15 bases left in between. From germline, CDR1 is SNHLY and CDR2 FYNNEI. CDR3: CASIRGGADGYTF. In DNA form, the CDR3 reads TGTGCCAGCATCCGAGGCGGGGCTGATGGCTACACCTTC.